This note documents a single T cell receptor (beta chain) sequence. The sample comes from a study of T cell changes during pregnancy in multiple sclerosis. Germline assignment: CDR1 SGHTA and CDR2 FQGTGA. The V and J ends lost 3 bases and 2 bases respectively, with 20 bases between them. The CDR3 is made up of 17 amino acids. The method was immunoSEQ multiplex PCR; TCRdb's version includes in-frame clones alone and lacks a portion of them. The data hold tens of thousands of clones, with roughly nine tenths observed a single time. Sequences were derived from peripheral blood, sampled before pregnancy. The TCR originated in a female donor with multiple sclerosis, enrolled in a pregnancy study. This sequence joins TRBV7-3 and TRBJ2-7; perhaps TRBD2 as D (5 bases). DNA for the CDR3: TGTGCCAGCAGCTTTCCCCCTATAGGAGTACTAGCCTACGAGCAGTACTTC. Encoded protein: CASSFPPIGVLAYEQYF.